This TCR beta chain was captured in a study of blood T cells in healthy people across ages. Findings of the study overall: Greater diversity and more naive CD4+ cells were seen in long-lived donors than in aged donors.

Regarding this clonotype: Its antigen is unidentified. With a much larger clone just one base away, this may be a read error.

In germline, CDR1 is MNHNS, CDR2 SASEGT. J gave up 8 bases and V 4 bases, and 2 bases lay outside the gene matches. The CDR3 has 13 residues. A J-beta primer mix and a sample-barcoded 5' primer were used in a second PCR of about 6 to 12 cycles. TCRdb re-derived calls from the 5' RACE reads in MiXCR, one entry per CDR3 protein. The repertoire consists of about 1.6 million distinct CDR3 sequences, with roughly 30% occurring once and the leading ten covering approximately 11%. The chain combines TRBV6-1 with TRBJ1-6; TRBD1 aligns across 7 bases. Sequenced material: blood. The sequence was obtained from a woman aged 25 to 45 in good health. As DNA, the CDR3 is TGTGCCAGCAGTGGACAGGGTTATTCACCCCTCCACTTT. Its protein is CASSGQGYSPLHF.